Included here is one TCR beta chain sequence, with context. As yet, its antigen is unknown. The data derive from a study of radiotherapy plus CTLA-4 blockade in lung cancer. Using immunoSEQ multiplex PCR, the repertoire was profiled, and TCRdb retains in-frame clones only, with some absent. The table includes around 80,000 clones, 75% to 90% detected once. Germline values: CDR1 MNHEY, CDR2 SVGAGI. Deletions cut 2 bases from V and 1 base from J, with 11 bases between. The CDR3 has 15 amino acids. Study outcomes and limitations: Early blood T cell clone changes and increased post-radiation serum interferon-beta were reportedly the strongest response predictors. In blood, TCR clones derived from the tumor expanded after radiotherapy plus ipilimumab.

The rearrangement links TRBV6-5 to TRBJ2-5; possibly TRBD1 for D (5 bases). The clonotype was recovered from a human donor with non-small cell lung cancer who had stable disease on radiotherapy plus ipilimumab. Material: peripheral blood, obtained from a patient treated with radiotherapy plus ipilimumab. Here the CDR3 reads CASSYQAGIQETQYF. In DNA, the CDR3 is TGTGCCAGCAGTTACCAGGCAGGGATCCAAGAGACCCAGTACTTC.